These 26 T cell receptor beta chains originate from one sample sequenced in a study of cytotoxic CD8 clonotypes in ibrutinib-treated CLL. Measured with immunoSEQ multiplex PCR; TCRdb has only the in-frame clones, and not every one. Among nearly 300,000 clones listed, approximately 79% were seen once. The specimen comprised PBMCs, sampled at disease progression, from a patient treated with ibrutinib. The receptor source for this set is a human donor with chronic lymphocytic leukemia.

This clone was observed a few times. This chain uses TRBV7-8 with TRBJ1-2; the match to TRBD1 covers 9 bases. Germline CDR1 SGHVS, CDR2 FQNEAQ. The J segment lost 5 bases and the V segment lost 5 bases, leaving 6 bases of the junction unmatched. This CDR3 comprises 14 residues. The CDR3 DNA is TGTGCCAGCAGCCGTGAGGACAGGGGTTATGGCTACACCTTC. This encodes CASSREDRGYGYTF.

The genes are TRBV14 and TRBJ2-7; D not resolved. Germline CDR1 reads SGHDN; CDR2 reads FVKESK. V lost 4 bases and J 2 bases, leaving 12 bases between the germline ends. This CDR3 is 14 amino acids long. The CDR3 nucleotides read TGTGCCAGCAGCCTTTCCCAAGATGCCTACGAGCAGTACTTC. Translation: CASSLSQDAYEQYF. The variable domain in full, with the rest retrieved from reference TRBV14 and TRBJ2-7, is EAGVTQFPSHSVIEKGQTVTLRCDPISGHDNLYWYRRVMGKEIKFLLHFVKESKQDESGMPNNRFLAERTGGTYSTLKVQPAELEDSGVYFCASSLSQDAYEQYFGPGTRLTVT.

This chain connects TRBV9 to TRBJ2-2, with 12 nucleotides matching TRBD2. This CDR3 region has 16 residues. The V segment lost 4 bases and the J segment 8 bases; nucleotides outside the gene matches: 9. Germline V gives CDR1 SGDLS, CDR2 YYNGEE. The CDR3 nucleotides read TGTGCCAGCAGCACCCGACTAGCGGGGGAGGGAGGGGAGCTGTTTTTT. Its translation: CASSTRLAGEGGELFF.

This sequence joins TRBV11-3 and TRBJ1-3; D not certain. Germline V gene lookup returns CDR1 SGHNT and CDR2 YENEEA. V lost 4 bases, J lost 0 bases, and 13 bases lay in between. There are 16 residues in the CDR3. Here the CDR3 DNA reads TGTGCCAGCAGCTCCACTGGGGATGGCTCTGGAAACACCATATATTTT. As protein: CASSSTGDGSGNTIYF.

This chain connects TRBV28 to TRBJ2-7, with 9 bases identical to TRBD1. Trimming at V came to 8 bases and at J to 4 bases, leaving 12 bases not matched to a gene. This CDR3 is built from 15 residues. Germline CDR1 MDHEN, CDR2 SYDVKM. CDR3 amino acids: CASHGRTGVYYEQYF. As DNA, the CDR3 is TGTGCCAGCCATGGCAGGACAGGGGTTTATTACGAGCAGTACTTC. Together with reference TRBV28 and TRBJ2-7, the CDR3 gives the full variable domain: DVKVTQSSRYLVKRTGEKVFLECVQDMDHENMFWYRQDPGLGLRLIYFSYDVKMKEKGDIPEGYSVSREKKERFSLILESASTNQTSMYLCASHGRTGVYYEQYFGPGTRLTVT.

This sequence joins TRBV7-9 and TRBJ1-1; D possibly corresponds to TRBD1 (5 bases). CDR1 is SEHNR and CDR2 is FQNEAQ in the germline V gene (reference sequence). The CDR3 is made up of 14 amino acids. V was shortened by 3 bases and J by 0 bases, with 8 bases between the two germline ends. CDR3 nucleotides: TGTGCCAGCAGCTTGGGGCACTTGAACACTGAAGCTTTCTTT. It encodes CASSLGHLNTEAFF.

This chain connects TRBV6-4 to TRBJ2-3; 11 bases align to TRBD2. Germline V gene data show CDR1 as MRHNA and CDR2 as SNTAGT. The J segment lost 4 bases and the V segment lost 5 bases, leaving 2 bases of the junction unmatched. This CDR3 is 14 amino acids long. DNA for the CDR3: TGTGCCAGCAGTTCTAGCGGGGGGCCAGATACGCAGTATTTT. Translation: CASSSSGGPDTQYF.

The J gene is TRBJ2-2, the V gene TRBV9; 10 nucleotides align to TRBD2. CDR3 length: 16 residues. Germline-derived CDR1 and CDR2 are SGDLS and YYNGEE. V gave up 6 bases and J gave up 1 base; unmatched junction bases: 6. The CDR3 here is CASTFRLAGNTGELFF. CDR3 nucleotide sequence: TGTGCCAGCACGTTTCGACTAGCGGGGAACACCGGGGAGCTGTTTTTT. Full variable domain (missing parts from reference TRBV9 and TRBJ2-2): DSGVTQTPKHLITATGQRVTLRCSPRSGDLSVYWYQQSLDQGLQFLIQYYNGEERAKGNILERFSAQQFPDLHSELNLSSLELGDSALYFCASTFRLAGNTGELFFGEGSRLTVL.

The chain links TRBV11-2 to TRBJ2-1; 7 bases align to TRBD1. V trimming: 0 bases; J trimming: 3 bases; junction bases outside the gene matches: 5. This CDR3 is 16 amino acids long. Germline-derived CDR1 and CDR2 are SGHAT and FQNNGV. The CDR3 sequence: CASSLEGTVYYNEQFF. In DNA, the CDR3 is TGTGCCAGCAGCTTAGAAGGGACAGTCTACTACAATGAGCAGTTCTTC.

The chain uses TRBV4-1 and TRBJ1-2; perhaps TRBD1 as D (6 bases). CDR3 size: 18 residues. The V end was cut by 2 bases, the J end by 0 bases, with 19 bases between. Germline CDR1 is MGHRA and CDR2 is YSYEKL. CDR3 protein: CASSQKLGPGAPNYGYTF. The CDR3 nucleotides read TGCGCCAGCAGCCAAAAGTTGGGCCCAGGGGCCCCTAACTATGGCTACACCTTC.

V gene TRBV20-1 combines with J gene TRBJ2-3; D remains unclear. The germline V and J ends were trimmed by 0 bases and 8 bases, with 6 bases remaining between them. The CDR3 has 11 amino acids. The V gene's germline CDR1 is DFQATT and CDR2 SNEGSKA (reference sequence). CDR3 DNA sequence: TGCAGTGCTAGAGATGGGGTTACGCAGTATTTT. Translated, it gives CSARDGVTQYF.

The rearrangement joins TRBV10-3 to TRBJ2-6; D might be TRBD2 (6 bases). CDR1 ENHRY and CDR2 SYGVKD come from the germline V gene. The CDR3 runs 16 residues. Trimming took 0 bases from V and 2 from J, leaving 8 bases between them. The CDR3 DNA reads TGTGCCATCAGTGAGTCGAAGCGGGCTGGGGCCAACGTCCTGACTTTC. This encodes CAISESKRAGANVLTF.

The V gene is TRBV5-1, the J gene TRBJ2-7; D is undetermined. From germline, CDR1 is SGHRS and CDR2 YFSETQ. The CDR3 totals 13 residues. V dropped 0 bases and J dropped 2 bases, with 6 bases sitting between them. The CDR3 nucleotides are TGCGCCAGCAGCTTGGGGGTGGCCTACGAGCAGTACTTC. It codes for CASSLGVAYEQYF. Full variable domain (rest looked up from reference TRBV5-1 and TRBJ2-7): KAGVTQTPRYLIKTRGQQVTLSCSPISGHRSVSWYQQTPGQGLQFLFEYFSETQRNKGNFPGRFSGRQFSNSRSEMNVSTLELGDSALYLCASSLGVAYEQYFGPGTRLTVT.

The chain employs TRBV7-2 and TRBJ2-5; 7 bases line up with TRBD2. This CDR3 contains 14 residues. Germline V gene sequence: CDR1 SGHTA, CDR2 FQGNSA. Germline trimming cut 7 bases from V and 1 base from J; bases unmatched to any gene: 6. CDR3 loop: CASTPGGFQETQYF. The CDR3 DNA sequence: TGTGCCAGCACCCCCGGGGGGTTCCAAGAGACCCAGTACTTC.

As to this clone: Its ends do not fully match the called genes, so a read error is possible. The rearrangement links TRBV28 to TRBJ2-5; 12 nucleotides agree with TRBD2. The CDR3 length is 13 residues. Per germline, CDR1 MDHEN and CDR2 SYDVKM. CDR3 residues: CASSFASGGARHF. As DNA, the CDR3 is TGTGCCAGCAGTTTCGCTAGCGGGGGGGCCCGTCACTTC.

A word on this clone: This CDR3 is missing its conserved last phenylalanine or tryptophan, likely due to a read error. No DNA is shown, since the ends of the CDR3 on it are uncertain; the CDR3 is the one TCRdb lists. This chain connects TRBV6-5 to TRBJ1-2. The V gene's germline CDR1 is MNHEY and CDR2 SVGAGI. The CDR3 adds up to 13 amino acids, both ends counted. CDR3: CASSSAPFGLAFI.

This clone showed up many times. The CDR3 here is CASSQLTAMGTEAFF. CDR3 DNA: TGCGCCAGCAGCCAACTGACAGCTATGGGCACTGAAGCTTTCTTT. The chain is built from TRBV4-1 and TRBJ1-1, with a tentative D call TRBD1 (5 bases). Trimming shortened V by 2 bases and J by 4 bases, and 14 bases separated the two germline ends. This CDR3 comprises 15 residues. Germline values: CDR1 MGHRA, CDR2 YSYEKL.

The CDR3 spells CASSVDGLDWEQFF. The CDR3 DNA reads TGCGCCAGCAGTGTGGACGGACTCGATTGGGAGCAGTTCTTC. V gene TRBV10-2 combines with J gene TRBJ2-1, with a tentative D call TRBD2 (5 bases). The CDR3 length is 14 residues. Trimming left V 4 bases short and J 10 bases short, with 17 bases between. The germline CDR1 and CDR2 sequences are WSHSY and SAAADI.

This sequence joins TRBV29-1 and TRBJ1-2, with 7 positions matching TRBD1. Germline CDR1 and CDR2: SQVTM and ANQGSEA. This CDR3 comprises 13 residues. V trimming: 6 bases; J trimming: 0 bases; junction bases outside the gene matches: 4. For the CDR3, the DNA is TGCAGCGTATGGACAGGAGCTAACTATGGCTACACCTTC. Protein product: CSVWTGANYGYTF.

This CDR3 is CASSPAPGKSNQPQHF. The CDR3 DNA follows: TGTGCCAGTAGTCCCGCCCCAGGGAAGAGCAATCAGCCCCAGCATTTT. V gene TRBV19 combines with J gene TRBJ1-5; perhaps TRBD1 as D (5 bases). Per germline, CDR1 LNHDA and CDR2 SQIVND (reference sequence). The V gene lost 5 bases and the J gene lost 1 base, with 15 bases spanning the gap. This CDR3 has 16 amino acids.

The sample holds a few counts of this clone. This chain joins TRBV4-3 and TRBJ1-3, with D possibly TRBD1 on 5 matching bases. Trimming stripped 0 bases from V and 0 bases from J, with 12 bases between. Germline CDR1 is LGHNA and CDR2 is YSLEER. The CDR3 has 17 residues. This chain's CDR3 is CASSQEGRRTSGNTIYF. The CDR3 bases are TGCGCCAGCAGCCAAGAGGGACGGAGAACCTCTGGAAACACCATATATTTT.

V is TRBV10-3 and J is TRBJ2-3, with 11 bases that match TRBD2. After removal of 5 bases from V and 1 base from J, the junction contained 11 bases not matched to a gene. This CDR3 contains 18 residues. From germline, CDR1 is ENHRY and CDR2 SYGVKD. The CDR3 sequence is CAISPATPGLAGTDTQYF. CDR3 nucleotide sequence: TGTGCCATCAGTCCTGCAACGCCGGGACTAGCGGGCACAGATACGCAGTATTTT.

V gene TRBV29-1 combines with J gene TRBJ2-7, with 12 bases lining up with TRBD2. The J segment lost 3 bases and the V segment lost 4 bases, leaving 4 bases of the junction unmatched. The germline gives CDR1 SQVTM, CDR2 ANQGSEA. The CDR3 is made up of 14 amino acids. The DNA of the CDR3 is TGCAGCGTTGCCGGGACTAGCGGGTTCTACGAGCAGTACTTC. Protein: CSVAGTSGFYEQYF.

The chain links TRBV11-3 to TRBJ2-7; 9 bases map to TRBD2. Germline trimming cut 0 bases from V and 3 bases from J; bases unmatched to any gene: 0. The CDR3 runs to 14 residues. Germline-derived CDR1 and CDR2 are SGHNT and YENEEA. The CDR3: CASSLETSGYEQYF. For the CDR3, the DNA is TGTGCCAGCAGCTTAGAGACTAGCGGCTACGAGCAGTACTTC.

This chain uses TRBV7-2 with TRBJ1-1; D uncertain. This CDR3 comprises 17 residues. V was cut by 2 bases and J by 4 bases, with 20 bases left in between. Germline V gives CDR1 SGHTA, CDR2 FQGNSA. The CDR3 loop reads CASSLFFGGDSVTEAFF. The CDR3 DNA reads as TGTGCCAGCAGCTTATTCTTCGGCGGGGATTCGGTCACTGAAGCTTTCTTT.

This clone was recorded a few times. Other DNA sequences in this sample translate to the same CDR3. This chain connects TRBV27 to TRBJ2-7, with 10 bases fitting TRBD1. This CDR3 is 15 amino acids long. From germline, CDR1 is MNHEY and CDR2 SMNVEV (reference sequence). V lost 2 bases to trimming and J lost 2 bases; unmatched junction nucleotides: 3. The CDR3 protein is CASSLGGTGAYEQYF. In DNA form, the CDR3 reads TGTGCCAGCAGTTTAGGAGGGACAGGGGCCTACGAGCAGTACTTC.